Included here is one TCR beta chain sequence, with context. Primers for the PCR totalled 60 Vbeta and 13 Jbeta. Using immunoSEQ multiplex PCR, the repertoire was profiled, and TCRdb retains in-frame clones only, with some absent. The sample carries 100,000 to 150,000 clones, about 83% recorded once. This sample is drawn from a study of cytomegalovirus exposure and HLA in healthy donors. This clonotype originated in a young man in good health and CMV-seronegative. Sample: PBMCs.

The DNA of the CDR3 is TGTGCCAGCAGTCCATGGACTAGCGGCCAGGGAGAGACCCAGTACTTC. Translated, it gives CASSPWTSGQGETQYF. The V gene is TRBV2, the J gene TRBJ2-5; 10 bases line up with TRBD2. CDR3 length: 16 amino acids. Germline V lookup: CDR1 SNHLY, CDR2 FYNNEI. Trimming took 5 bases from V and 4 from J; bases not matched to a gene: 10.